The clone carrying this T cell receptor beta chain showed up many times. Antigen specificity is unknown. This specimen comes from a study of CD8 T cells in ankylosing spondylitis. Broader study findings: Disease-linked clones proved CD8+ and comparatively uncommon in peripheral blood. Clones linked to disease were reported to show significant enrichment in matched ankylosing spondylitis synovial fluid. Characteristic, it appeared, of ankylosing spondylitis blood was a TCR beta motif of several highly homologous variants. Several of the motif variants were reported before in synovial fluid and blood from reactive arthritis.

Germline V lookup: CDR1 DFQATT, CDR2 SNEGSKA (reference sequence). The CDR3 covers 12 residues. The V gene lost 7 bases and the J gene lost 6 bases, with 12 bases spanning the gap. TCRdb reprocessed the 5' RACE reads via MiXCR and lists one record per CDR3 protein. The sample has a few hundred thousand distinct CDR3 sequences, roughly 10% seen once. The receptor comes from a female donor with ankylosing spondylitis or in good health (not recorded which). Sample: blood, either unsorted or a sorted T cell fraction (not recorded which). This rearrangement joins TRBV20-1 to TRBJ1-4; D is undetermined. CDR3 residues: CSVVASHEKLFF. The DNA for the CDR3 is TGCAGTGTGGTGGCCAGTCATGAAAAACTGTTTTTT.